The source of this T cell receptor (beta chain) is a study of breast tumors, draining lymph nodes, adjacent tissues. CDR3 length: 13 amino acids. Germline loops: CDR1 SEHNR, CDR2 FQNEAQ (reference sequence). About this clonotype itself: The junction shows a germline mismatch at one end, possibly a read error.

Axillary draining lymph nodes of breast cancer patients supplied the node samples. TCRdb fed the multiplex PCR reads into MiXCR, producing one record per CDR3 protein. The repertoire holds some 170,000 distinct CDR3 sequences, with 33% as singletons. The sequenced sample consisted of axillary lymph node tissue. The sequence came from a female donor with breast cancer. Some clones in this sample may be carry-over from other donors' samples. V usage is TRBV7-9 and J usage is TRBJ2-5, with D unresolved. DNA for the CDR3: TGTGCCAGCGGTTTAGAGATTTTGGAGACCCGGTACTTC. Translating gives CASGLEILETRYF. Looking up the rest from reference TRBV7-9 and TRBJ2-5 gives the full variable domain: DTGVSQNPRHKITKRGQNVTFRCDPISEHNRLYWYRQTLGQGPEFLTYFQNEAQLEKSRLLSDRFSAERPKGSFSTLEIQRTEQGDSAMYLCASGLEILETRYFGPGTRLLVL.